One and the same sample provided the 16 T cell receptor beta chains below, sequenced in a study of identical twins. TCRdb reprocessed the 5' RACE reads via MiXCR and lists one record per CDR3 protein. Seen here are 350,000 or so distinct CDR3 sequences, approximately 8.7% observed once, and the top ten hold about 9.1%. Sequencing was done on a sample of naive T cells sorted from blood. Source of these receptors: a woman aged 45-65 years in good health.

This clonotype was recorded at least ten times. The chain recombines TRBV12-3 or TRBV12-4 with TRBJ1-1, with unresolved D. This CDR3 is built from 14 residues. The V end was cut by 2 bases, the J end by 2 bases, with 9 bases between. This chain's CDR3 is CASSLLRVNTEAFF. In DNA form, the CDR3 reads TGTGCCAGCAGTTTACTGAGGGTAAACACTGAAGCTTTCTTT.

This chain uses TRBV4-1 with TRBJ2-1, with a weak D call TRBD1 (5 bases). Trimming left V 3 bases short and J 5 bases short, with 8 bases between. Germline V lookup: CDR1 MGHRA, CDR2 YSYEKL. CDR3 size: 13 residues. Written as DNA, the CDR3 is TGCGCCAGCAGCCAGCAGGGTCACAATGAGCAGTTCTTC. This gives the protein CASSQQGHNEQFF.

This clonotype was recorded a few times. The genes are TRBV5-4 and TRBJ1-1; tentatively, D is TRBD1 (6 bases). Trimming removed 4 bases from V and 5 bases from J, with 18 bases in between. Germline CDR1 is SGHNT and CDR2 is YYREEE (reference sequence). The length of the CDR3 is 15 residues. The CDR3 DNA sequence: TGTGCCAGCAGCCCTCAGGGGAATGGTGGGACTGAAGCTTTCTTT. It is translated as CASSPQGNGGTEAFF.

This clonotype appeared a few times. This rearrangement joins TRBV12-3 or TRBV12-4 to TRBJ2-5, with 9 bases aligning to TRBD2. The length of the CDR3 is 15 residues. V shed 3 bases, J shed 4 bases, and the junction held 6 bases outside the gene matches. The CDR3 sequence: CASSLMASGTETQYF. In DNA form, the CDR3 reads TGTGCCAGCAGTTTGATGGCTAGCGGGACAGAGACCCAGTACTTC.

In its sample, this clonotype was seen a few times. J is TRBJ2-3 and V is TRBV24-1; TRBD2 aligns across 13 bases. J lost 1 base, V lost 2 bases, and 14 bases had no gene match. CDR1 is KGHDR and CDR2 is SFDVKD in the germline V gene. The length of the CDR3 is 21 residues. CDR3 protein: CATSDSHELAGGLSGTDTQYF. The CDR3 nucleotides are TGTGCCACCAGTGATTCCCATGAACTAGCGGGAGGGCTTAGCGGCACAGATACGCAGTATTTT.

CDR3 DNA: TGCGCCAGCAGCTTTGGACAGGTGTTCAACACTGAAGCTTTCTTT. Encoded protein: CASSFGQVFNTEAFF. The chain uses TRBV5-1 and TRBJ1-1; 7 bases map to TRBD1. With V trimmed by 2 bases and J by 2 bases, 6 bases remained unmatched. CDR3 size: 15 residues. Per the germline V gene, CDR1 is SGHRS and CDR2 is YFSETQ.

This clonotype was observed a handful of times. This chain connects TRBV18 to TRBJ2-5; the match to TRBD2 covers 7 bases. The V gene's germline CDR1 is KGHSH and CDR2 LQKENI. The V and J ends lost 0 bases and 5 bases, in that order; junction bases with no gene match: 6. The CDR3 has 15 amino acids. This CDR3 is CASSPPGGGQETQYF. CDR3 coding DNA: TGTGCCAGCTCACCACCGGGCGGGGGTCAGGAGACCCAGTACTTC.

The chain carries TRBV7-2 and TRBJ2-5, with TRBD1 as a possible D gene (7 bases). The length of the CDR3 is 17 residues. V lost 1 base and J lost 5, with 20 bases in between. CDR1 and CDR2 (germline): SGHTA, FQGNSA. CDR3 protein: CASSLVSGGGPRETQYF. CDR3 in DNA: TGTGCCAGCAGCTTAGTGTCAGGGGGAGGCCCCCGGGAGACCCAGTACTTC.

V is TRBV20-1 and J is TRBJ2-1; 9 nucleotides match TRBD2. The V and J ends lost 0 bases and 0 bases, in that order; junction bases with no gene match: 6. The CDR3 covers 17 residues. Germline assignment: CDR1 DFQATT and CDR2 SNEGSKA (reference sequence). The CDR3 sequence is CSARDPLREGSYNEQFF. CDR3 DNA: TGCAGTGCTAGAGATCCGTTGCGGGAGGGCTCCTACAATGAGCAGTTCTTC.

In this sample, this clonotype turned up a few times. The rearrangement links TRBV6-2 or TRBV6-3 to TRBJ2-3; D call uncertain. V was pared by 0 bases and J by 9 bases, with 7 bases between. CDR1 MNHEY and CDR2 SVGEGT come from the germline V gene. The CDR3 runs to 12 residues. The CDR3 DNA reads as TGTGCCAGCAGTTACTCGTTGTCCACGCAGTATTTT. As protein: CASSYSLSTQYF.

This clonotype was picked up a small number of times. The gene calls are TRBV14 and TRBJ2-2; D not resolved. V was shortened by 4 bases and J by 7 bases, with 7 bases between the two germline ends. The CDR3 has 12 amino acids. Germline V gene data show CDR1 as SGHDN and CDR2 as FVKESK. CDR3 DNA: TGTGCCAGCAGCCGTCTCGGCGGGGAGCTGTTTTTT. Residues: CASSRLGGELFF.

This clonotype has at least ten counts. CDR3 region: CSAPGLAGGEQFF. CDR3 in DNA: TGCAGTGCCCCGGGACTAGCGGGAGGTGAGCAGTTCTTC. The J gene is TRBJ2-1, the V gene TRBV20-1; 15 nucleotides agree with TRBD2. V gave up 6 bases and J gave up 9 bases; unmatched junction bases: 3. CDR3 size: 13 residues. CDR1 is DFQATT and CDR2 is SNEGSKA in the germline V gene (reference sequence).

V gene TRBV24-1 combines with J gene TRBJ2-5; 15 positions match TRBD2. This CDR3 comprises 17 residues. The germline V gene encodes CDR1 KGHDR and CDR2 SFDVKD. J was trimmed by 2 bases and V by 7 bases; bases with no gene match: 7. DNA for the CDR3: TGTGCCACCAGCCCTGGACTAGCGGGAGGGACTCAAGAGACCCAGTACTTC. The encoded protein is CATSPGLAGGTQETQYF.

The chain has TRBV12-3 or TRBV12-4 and TRBJ2-2; 12 bases line up with TRBD2. The CDR3 runs 15 residues. Trimming at V came to 8 bases and at J to 4 bases, leaving 5 bases not matched to a gene. The CDR3 nucleotides are TGTGCCAGCGGAAGACTAGCGGGAGCCACCGGGGAGCTGTTTTTT. This translates into CASGRLAGATGELFF.

The V gene is TRBV5-1, the J gene TRBJ2-3, with 10 bases identical to TRBD2. With V trimmed by 2 bases and J by 4 bases, 7 bases remained unmatched. CDR3 size: 16 residues. CDR1 and CDR2 (germline): SGHRS, YFSETQ. The CDR3 region is CASSFLSGREADTQYF. CDR3 DNA sequence: TGCGCCAGCAGCTTTTTAAGCGGGAGGGAGGCAGATACGCAGTATTTT.

This clonotype showed up just a few times. J is TRBJ1-1 and V is TRBV12-3 or TRBV12-4, with D unresolved. CDR3 size: 13 residues. V dropped 7 bases and J dropped 0 bases, with 9 bases sitting between them. The CDR3 region is CASNGRLNTEAFF. CDR3 nucleotides: TGTGCCAGCAACGGACGTCTGAACACTGAAGCTTTCTTT.